This passage covers 26 T cell receptor beta chains from one sample sequenced in a study of blood T cells in healthy people across ages. PCR was performed a second time for about 6 to 12 cycles using a sample-barcoded 5' primer and a J-beta primer mix. Via MiXCR, TCRdb re-called the 5' RACE reads, giving one row per CDR3 protein. The top ten hold around 11% of the sample, which has roughly 1.6 million distinct CDR3 sequences, around 35% seen once. What was sequenced was blood. These receptor sequences come from a woman aged 25 to 39 in good health.

The chain has TRBV20-1 and TRBJ2-1, with D tentatively TRBD2 (6 bases). Trimming shortened V by 3 bases and J by 6 bases, and 12 bases separated the two germline ends. CDR3 length equals 13 residues. The V gene's germline CDR1 is DFQATT and CDR2 SNEGSKA (reference sequence). The DNA for the CDR3 is TGCAGTGCTAGTGAGGGAGGACCCAATGAGCAGTTCTTC. Its translation: CSASEGGPNEQFF.

Remarks on this clonotype: A much larger clone sits a single nucleotide away, making a read error possible. The chain joins TRBV30 to TRBJ2-7; 7 nucleotides align to TRBD2. Germline V gives CDR1 GTSNPN, CDR2 SVGIG (reference sequence). The CDR3 loop spans 14 amino acids. The CDR3: CAWSPGTKTYKQYF. The CDR3 nucleotides are TGTGCCTGGAGTCCCGGGACTAAAACCTACAAGCAGTACTTC. The full variable domain, with the rest looked up from reference TRBV30 and TRBJ2-7, is SQTIHQWPATLVQPVGSPLSLECTVEGTSNPNLYWYRQAAGRGLQLLFYSVGIGQISSEVPQNLSASRPQDRQFILSSKKLLLSDSGFYLCAWSPGTKTYKQYFGPGTRLTVT.

This chain connects TRBV27 to TRBJ2-6, with D unresolved. In germline, CDR1 is MNHEY, CDR2 SMNVEV (reference sequence). Trimming shortened V by 4 bases and J by 1 base, and 17 bases separated the two germline ends. The CDR3 sequence is 18 residues long. The CDR3 region is CASSSTPPPLSGANVLTF. The DNA for the CDR3 is TGTGCCAGCAGTTCCACTCCACCACCTTTATCTGGGGCCAACGTCCTGACTTTC.

In the case of this clonotype: This sequence may be a read error, since a much larger clone differs from it by one base. The V and J genes are TRBV29-1 and TRBJ2-1; TRBD2 aligns across 8 bases. Germline-derived CDR1 and CDR2 are SQVTM and ANQGSEA. This CDR3 is 14 amino acids long. V lost 7 bases, J lost 6 bases, and 11 bases stayed unmatched. The CDR3 nucleotides read TGCAGCGGGTTAGCGGGAAGGGAGCTCAATGAGCAGTTCTTC. Translated: CSGLAGRELNEQFF.

This chain uses TRBV6-1 with TRBJ2-3, with a weak D call TRBD1 (6 bases). Trimming left V 6 bases short and J 0 bases short, with 13 bases between. The germline V gene encodes CDR1 MNHNS and CDR2 SASEGT. CDR3 length: 15 amino acids. CDR3 sequence (DNA): TGTGCCAGCAGATCATCACAGGGTAGCACAGATACGCAGTATTTT. Encoded protein: CASRSSQGSTDTQYF.

The chain joins TRBV27 to TRBJ2-7; D is unresolved. This CDR3 comprises 17 residues. V was clipped by 3 bases and J by 4 bases, with 22 bases between them. Per germline, CDR1 MNHEY and CDR2 SMNVEV (reference sequence). Here the CDR3 reads CASSFRVLRVGTYEQYF. In DNA, the CDR3 is TGTGCCAGCAGTTTCCGGGTCCTCCGGGTAGGCACATACGAGCAGTACTTC.

This clonotype came up a few times. The chain couples TRBV7-8 to TRBJ2-1; D may be TRBD1 (5 bases). The CDR3 loop spans 11 amino acids. V was trimmed by 7 bases and J by 8 bases, leaving 9 bases between them. Per germline, CDR1 SGHVS and CDR2 FQNEAQ. The DNA for the CDR3 is TGTGCCAGCACTAAGGGGTATGAGCAGTTCTTC. Translating it yields CASTKGYEQFF.

V is TRBV12-3 or TRBV12-4 and J is TRBJ1-1; D unresolved. The length of the CDR3 is 10 residues. With 8 bases removed from V and 8 bases from J, the gap between germline ends came to 9 bases. The CDR3 nucleotides are TGTGCCAGCGGAGGTTTAGAAGCTTTCTTT. Translating gives CASGGLEAFF.

The rearrangement joins TRBV7-9 to TRBJ1-2; the match to TRBD1 covers 7 bases. Unmatched junction bases numbered 5, after V lost 5 bases and J lost 2 bases. The CDR3 runs to 14 residues. From germline, CDR1 is SEHNR and CDR2 FQNEAQ (reference sequence). The CDR3 loop is CASSPDRVNYGYTF. CDR3 nucleotide sequence: TGTGCCAGCAGCCCTGACAGGGTGAACTATGGCTACACCTTC.

This clonotype was detected many times. The chain recombines TRBV9 with TRBJ2-5; TRBD2 might be the D (6 bases). The germline V gene has CDR1 SGDLS and CDR2 YYNGEE. V was shortened by 0 bases and J by 5 bases, with 11 bases between the two germline ends. The CDR3 loop spans 14 amino acids. As DNA, the CDR3 is TGTGCCAGCAGCGTAGGGCGGGGACGGGAGACCCAGTACTTC. This codes for CASSVGRGRETQYF.

This rearrangement joins TRBV12-3 or TRBV12-4 to TRBJ2-5, with 10 bases matching TRBD2. This CDR3 comprises 16 residues. V lost 2 bases to trimming and J lost 7 bases; unmatched junction nucleotides: 10. The CDR3 nucleotides are TGTGCCAGCAGTTTATTCCCTAGCGGGAGCGTCGGGACCCAGTACTTC. This translates into CASSLFPSGSVGTQYF.

This chain connects TRBV5-1 to TRBJ2-7; perhaps TRBD1 as D (6 bases). In germline, CDR1 is SGHRS, CDR2 YFSETQ. Trimming took off 4 bases at V and 0 bases at J, with 14 bases between the two ends. The CDR3 runs 15 residues. The CDR3 sequence is CASSPGQIGSYEQYF. Here the CDR3 DNA reads TGCGCCAGCAGCCCCGGACAGATAGGCTCCTACGAGCAGTACTTC.

This clonotype was observed a few times. This chain links TRBV27 with TRBJ2-1; TRBD2 matches 12 bases. V was clipped by 6 bases and J by 0 bases; unmatched bases: 9. The CDR3 covers 18 residues. Germline V CDR1 and CDR2: MNHEY, SMNVEV (reference sequence). The CDR3 coding sequence is TGTGCCAGCAGCCTAGGTCTAGCGGGAGGGGTCTCCTACAATGAGCAGTTCTTC. Translated: CASSLGLAGGVSYNEQFF.

J is TRBJ1-2 and V is TRBV7-2; 8 nucleotides line up with TRBD1. The CDR3 is 14 residues long. J lost 8 bases, V lost 4 bases, and 9 bases had no gene match. Germline V gene data show CDR1 as SGHTA and CDR2 as FQGNSA. The CDR3 coding sequence is TGTGCCAGCAGCTATTCGGACAGGGCAGCCGGCTACACCTTC. It yields the protein CASSYSDRAAGYTF.

The chain joins TRBV7-9 to TRBJ2-1; D gene uncertain. CDR1 and CDR2 (germline): SEHNR, FQNEAQ (reference sequence). The CDR3 consists of 15 residues. Trimming removed 6 bases at V and 4 bases at J, with 16 bases between. CDR3 bases: TGTGCCAGCAGTTCCAGGACCATCCGTTACAATGAGCAGTTCTTC. It translates to CASSSRTIRYNEQFF.

There are many counts of this clonotype. J is TRBJ2-3 and V is TRBV20-1, with TRBD2 matching 7 bases. This CDR3 contains 13 residues. CDR1 is DFQATT, CDR2 SNEGSKA, per germline (reference sequence). J gave up 0 bases and V 3 bases, and 0 bases lay outside the gene matches. CDR3 sequence (DNA): TGCAGTGCTAGTAGCGGGAGCACAGATACGCAGTATTTT. It encodes CSASSGSTDTQYF.

This sequence joins TRBV20-1 and TRBJ2-3; the match to TRBD2 covers 13 bases. V trimming: 5 bases; J trimming: 6 bases; junction bases outside the gene matches: 14. CDR3 length: 17 amino acids. Germline-derived CDR1 and CDR2 are DFQATT and SNEGSKA (reference sequence). The CDR3 coding sequence is TGCAGTGCTCGACTTATGAGGACTAGCGGGGGAGCGGATACGCAGTATTTT. Its protein product is CSARLMRTSGGADTQYF.

V is TRBV5-1 and J is TRBJ1-4; TRBD1 matches at 8 bases. This CDR3 is built from 14 residues. With V trimmed by 3 bases and J by 8 bases, 6 bases remained unmatched. The V gene's germline CDR1 is SGHRS and CDR2 YFSETQ. The CDR3 spells CASSWTGQGEKLFF. CDR3 nucleotides: TGCGCCAGCAGCTGGACAGGGCAAGGGGAAAAACTGTTTTTT.

This clonotype was counted between two and nine times. This chain links TRBV7-3 with TRBJ2-1; 7 bases are shared with TRBD1. V shed 3 bases, J shed 8 bases, and the junction held 13 bases outside the gene matches. The CDR3 consists of 16 residues. Looked up from germline, CDR1 is SGHTA and CDR2 is FQGTGA. CDR3 loop: CASSLSTGVGVHEQFF. As DNA, the CDR3 is TGTGCCAGCAGCTTGTCCACAGGGGTAGGGGTCCATGAGCAGTTCTTC.

This clonotype was detected a few times. The CDR3 coding sequence is TGTGCCAGCAGCTTAGTGGGGACGTACCCTGGGGAGCAGTACTTC. It codes for CASSLVGTYPGEQYF. The rearrangement uses TRBV7-2 and TRBJ2-4; D possibly uses TRBD1 or TRBD2 (5 bases each). The V and J ends lost 1 base and 13 bases respectively, with 20 bases between them. The length of the CDR3 is 15 residues. The germline CDR1 and CDR2 sequences are SGHTA and FQGNSA.

The chain carries TRBV25-1 and TRBJ1-1; D possibly corresponds to TRBD1 (5 bases). Trimming took 1 base from V and 11 from J, leaving 17 bases between them. Germline V gene lookup returns CDR1 MGHDK and CDR2 SYGVNS. The CDR3 spans 14 residues. CDR3 in amino acids: CASSELTGPWEAFF. DNA of the CDR3: TGTGCCAGCAGTGAATTAACGGGGCCGTGGGAGGCTTTCTTT.

This clonotype came up a few times. The V gene is TRBV6-1, the J gene TRBJ2-1; TRBD1 or TRBD2 may be the D gene (5 bases each). Germline CDR1 and CDR2: MNHNS and SASEGT. With 4 bases removed from V and 3 bases from J, the gap between germline ends came to 10 bases. The CDR3 is 14 residues long. This CDR3 reads CASSGQGVYNEQFF. The CDR3 DNA is TGTGCCAGCAGTGGTCAGGGAGTCTACAATGAGCAGTTCTTC.

V is TRBV9 and J is TRBJ2-5, with D perhaps TRBD1 (6 bases). CDR3 size: 13 residues. V was trimmed by 3 bases and J by 4 bases, leaving 10 bases between them. CDR1 and CDR2 (germline): SGDLS, YYNGEE. The CDR3 region is CASSDKQGETQYF. CDR3 bases: TGTGCCAGCAGCGATAAACAGGGAGAGACCCAGTACTTC.

The V and J genes are TRBV14 and TRBJ1-2; D remains ambiguous. Trimming removed 3 bases from V and 6 bases from J, with 14 bases in between. Germline loops: CDR1 SGHDN, CDR2 FVKESK. The CDR3 extends over 14 amino acids. This CDR3 reads CASSHRAPSDGYTF. The CDR3 DNA reads TGTGCCAGCAGCCATAGGGCCCCGTCTGATGGCTACACCTTC.

This clonotype was seen many times. This sequence joins TRBV28 and TRBJ1-2; D may be TRBD1 (5 bases). The length of the CDR3 is 14 residues. Trimming removed 5 bases at V and 8 bases at J, with 18 bases between. Germline V CDR1 and CDR2: MDHEN, SYDVKM. CDR3 sequence: CASSLGSGRRGYTF. The CDR3 DNA reads TGTGCCAGCAGTCTGGGGTCGGGGCGAAGGGGCTACACCTTC.

Worth noting for this clonotype: Germline is not matched at one junction end, which may reflect a read error. CDR3 sequence (DNA): TGCGTCAGCAGTCTGACTATCTACAATGAGCAGTTCTTC. Protein sequence: CVSSLTIYNEQFF. The chain combines TRBV10-2 with TRBJ2-1, with D possibly being TRBD2 (5 bases). Looked up from germline, CDR1 is WSHSY and CDR2 is SAAADI. The CDR3 is 13 amino acids.